A single sample gave rise to the 24 T cell receptor beta chains below, sequenced in a study of blood T cell repertoires in COVID-19. Sequenced by immunoSEQ multiplex PCR; TCRdb stores in-frame clones only, minus some. The table records 90,000 to 130,000 clones, roughly four fifths of them present only once. Input material: peripheral blood. These receptors all come from a woman in her 70s with acute or convalescent COVID-19.

For the CDR3, the DNA is TGTGCCACCAGCACTAGGACTGGCGCAAATAATGAGCAGTTCTTC. It is translated as CATSTRTGANNEQFF. The V gene is TRBV15, the J gene TRBJ2-1, with a possible D match to TRBD2 (5 bases). Germline V gives CDR1 LNHNV, CDR2 YYDKDF (reference sequence). V lost 4 bases and J 7 bases, leaving 17 bases between the germline ends. This CDR3 has 15 amino acids.

The chain has TRBV29-1 and TRBJ1-1; D possibly corresponds to TRBD1 (6 bases). Trimming cost V 5 bases and J 3 bases, with 10 bases left between them. The CDR3 runs to 12 residues. Germline V gene sequence: CDR1 SQVTM, CDR2 ANQGSEA. CDR3: CSVMGAHTEAFF. DNA of the CDR3: TGCAGCGTTATGGGGGCACACACTGAAGCTTTCTTT.

Concerning this clone itself: This specimen includes other DNA sequences encoding the same CDR3. CDR3 DNA sequence: TGTGCCAGCTCACCAGGACTAGCGGGAGCGTACAATGAGCAGTTCTTC. Translation gives CASSPGLAGAYNEQFF. The V and J genes are TRBV18 and TRBJ2-1; 13 bases are a match to TRBD2. The CDR3 is 16 amino acids. Germline trimming cut 2 bases from V and 4 bases from J; bases unmatched to any gene: 2. Germline-derived CDR1 and CDR2 are KGHSH and LQKENI.

The CDR3 sequence is CASSTGTSGASSTDTQYF. Here the CDR3 DNA reads TGTGCCAGCAGCACCGGGACTAGCGGGGCATCTAGCACAGATACGCAGTATTTT. The gene calls are TRBV5-8 and TRBJ2-3; 13 nucleotides agree with TRBD2. With V trimmed by 4 bases and J by 0 bases, 8 bases remained unmatched. Germline CDR1 SGHTS, CDR2 YDEGEE. CDR3 size: 18 residues.

The chain employs TRBV27 and TRBJ2-7; 8 bases fit TRBD1. J lost 5 bases, V lost 3 bases, and 6 bases had no gene match. Germline lookup yields CDR1 MNHEY and CDR2 SMNVEV (reference sequence). This CDR3 contains 14 residues. CDR3 sequence: CASSLKGQGHEQYF. The DNA for the CDR3 is TGTGCCAGCAGTTTGAAAGGACAGGGTCACGAGCAGTACTTC.

The rearrangement uses TRBV3-1 (or the pseudogene TRBV3-2) and TRBJ2-5; the match to TRBD2 covers 10 bases. CDR1 is LGHDT and CDR2 is YNNKEL in the germline V gene (reference sequence). The V and J ends lost 2 bases and 3 bases, in that order; junction bases with no gene match: 6. This CDR3 contains 16 residues. The CDR3 region is CASSQSRLAGKETQYF. The CDR3 DNA is TGTGCCAGCAGCCAATCCCGACTAGCGGGTAAAGAGACCCAGTACTTC.

The genes are TRBV29-1 and TRBJ2-5; TRBD1 aligns across 8 bases. After removal of 4 bases from V and 2 bases from J, the junction contained 6 bases not matched to a gene. In germline, CDR1 is SQVTM, CDR2 ANQGSEA. The CDR3 contains 14 residues. CDR3 nucleotides: TGCAGCGTTGGCGGCGGACAGGGACAAGAGACCCAGTACTTC. This codes for CSVGGGQGQETQYF.

The gene calls are TRBV7-9 and TRBJ1-2, with 7 bases fitting TRBD1. Germline CDR1 reads SEHNR; CDR2 reads FQNEAQ (reference sequence). The CDR3 loop spans 16 amino acids. Trimming cost V 5 bases and J 4 bases; bases outside gene matches: 13. This CDR3 is CASSPNVGQGGYGYTF. CDR3 DNA sequence: TGTGCCAGCAGCCCAAACGTGGGGCAGGGGGGCTATGGCTACACCTTC.

The chain is built from TRBV28 and TRBJ1-5; 7 bases match TRBD1. Germline V CDR1 and CDR2: MDHEN, SYDVKM. V lost 7 bases, J lost 6 bases, and 18 bases stayed unmatched. The CDR3 spans 17 residues. This chain's CDR3 is CASTPLWWQGDGQPQHF. The CDR3, as DNA: TGTGCCAGCACCCCTCTCTGGTGGCAGGGGGACGGTCAGCCCCAGCATTTT.

The gene calls are TRBV10-1 and TRBJ2-7, with D hard to call. Germline V gene sequence: CDR1 WNHNN, CDR2 SYGVQD (reference sequence). The CDR3 length is 13 residues. V was clipped by 0 bases and J by 3 bases, with 6 bases between them. CDR3: CASSESGSYEQYF. In DNA, the CDR3 is TGCGCCAGCAGTGAGTCGGGCAGCTACGAGCAGTACTTC.

The chain is built from TRBV13 and TRBJ2-2; 9 positions match TRBD2. The CDR3 extends over 15 amino acids. The J segment lost 5 bases and the V segment lost 5 bases, leaving 6 bases of the junction unmatched. Germline V lookup: CDR1 PRHDT, CDR2 FYEKMQ (reference sequence). The CDR3: CASSSPGLATGELFF. The CDR3 DNA follows: TGTGCCAGCAGCAGCCCGGGACTAGCTACCGGGGAGCTGTTTTTT.

V is TRBV15 and J is TRBJ2-5; 8 bases are a match to TRBD1. The CDR3 sequence is 15 residues long. Germline values: CDR1 LNHNV, CDR2 YYDKDF (reference sequence). The V segment lost 1 base and the J segment 4 bases; nucleotides outside the gene matches: 5. In nucleotides, the CDR3 is TGTGCCACCAGCAGAGGTGCAGGGGGCACAGAGACCCAGTACTTC. Encoded protein: CATSRGAGGTETQYF. Filled out from reference TRBV15 and TRBJ2-5, the complete variable domain reads DAMVIQNPRYQVTQFGKPVTLSCSQTLNHNVMYWYQQKSSQAPKLLFHYYDKDFNNEADTPDNFQSRRPNTSFCFLDIRSPGLGDTAMYLCATSRGAGGTETQYFGPGTRLLVL.

The chain couples TRBV5-1 to TRBJ1-6; the match to TRBD1 covers 7 bases. The CDR3 sequence is 14 residues long. The germline gives CDR1 SGHRS, CDR2 YFSETQ. The V segment lost 5 bases and the J segment 5 bases; nucleotides outside the gene matches: 4. CDR3: CASRPTGHNSPLHF. CDR3 bases: TGCGCCAGCAGACCGACAGGGCATAATTCACCCCTCCACTTT.

This sequence joins TRBV7-9 and TRBJ2-7, with D perhaps TRBD2 (5 bases). V was shortened by 4 bases and J by 2 bases, with 24 bases between the two germline ends. The CDR3 sequence is 18 residues long. Germline V gene lookup returns CDR1 SEHNR and CDR2 FQNEAQ (reference sequence). The CDR3 protein is CASSSSVVDSGSPYEQYF. Here the CDR3 DNA reads TGTGCCAGCAGCTCCAGTGTGGTGGACTCCGGTTCCCCCTACGAGCAGTACTTC.

This clone showed up just a few times. V and J are TRBV5-6 and TRBJ1-2; TRBD1 is a possible D gene (6 bases). V lost 4 bases, J lost 4 bases, and 11 bases lay in between. The CDR3 spans 13 residues. Germline V gene data show CDR1 as SGHDT and CDR2 as YYEEEE. CDR3 amino acids: CASSRGGAYGYTF. Here the CDR3 DNA reads TGTGCCAGCAGCAGGGGGGGCGCCTATGGCTACACCTTC.

The V gene is TRBV27, the J gene TRBJ2-5, with 7 bases fitting TRBD1. The germline CDR1 and CDR2 sequences are MNHEY and SMNVEV (reference sequence). Trimming removed 5 bases from V and 5 bases from J; junction bases left unmatched: 11. The CDR3 runs to 15 residues. This chain's CDR3 is CASSPMAIRGETQYF. For the CDR3, the DNA is TGTGCCAGCAGTCCGATGGCCATCAGGGGGGAGACCCAGTACTTC.

The V call is TRBV15, the J call TRBJ2-4, with D possibly matching TRBD1 (5 bases). V was shortened by 0 bases and J by 2 bases, with 8 bases between the two germline ends. The length of the CDR3 is 15 residues. CDR1 is LNHNV and CDR2 is YYDKDF in the germline V gene (reference sequence). The CDR3 here is CATSREGVTKNIQYF. CDR3 nucleotide sequence: TGTGCCACCAGCAGAGAAGGGGTGACCAAAAACATTCAGTACTTC. Looking up the rest from reference TRBV15 and TRBJ2-4 gives the full variable domain: DAMVIQNPRYQVTQFGKPVTLSCSQTLNHNVMYWYQQKSSQAPKLLFHYYDKDFNNEADTPDNFQSRRPNTSFCFLDIRSPGLGDTAMYLCATSREGVTKNIQYFGAGTRLSVL.

This clone appeared a few times. The rearrangement uses TRBV4-2 and TRBJ2-2; the D is unclear. Deletions cut 3 bases from V and 4 bases from J, with 18 bases between. The CDR3 loop spans 17 amino acids. Germline CDR1 is LGHNA and CDR2 is YNFKEQ. CDR3 in amino acids: CASSHAAASPGTGELFF. CDR3 nucleotides: TGTGCCAGCAGCCATGCCGCGGCCAGCCCGGGCACCGGGGAGCTGTTTTTT.

The chain uses TRBV20-1 and TRBJ1-4, with D maybe TRBD1 (6 bases). The CDR3 has 19 amino acids. Germline assignment: CDR1 DFQATT and CDR2 SNEGSKA (reference sequence). Deletions cut 3 bases from V and 0 bases from J, with 23 bases between. Here the CDR3 reads CSASSIYVWGRSTNEKLFF. CDR3 coding DNA: TGCAGTGCTAGTTCCATCTATGTGTGGGGGCGCTCAACTAATGAAAAACTGTTTTTT.

This chain joins TRBV15 and TRBJ1-2, with a possible D match to TRBD1 (6 bases). Trimming cost V 5 bases and J 14 bases, with 27 bases left between them. From germline, CDR1 is LNHNV and CDR2 YYDKDF (reference sequence). This CDR3 comprises 15 residues. For the CDR3, the DNA is TGTGCCACCAGCCCCTCGTCACAGCCGGGGTATAGGGGGACCTTC. It encodes CATSPSSQPGYRGTF.

The V and J genes are TRBV6-1 and TRBJ2-3; tentatively, D is TRBD2 (6 bases). CDR1 MNHNS and CDR2 SASEGT come from the germline V gene. This CDR3 is 15 amino acids long. Trimming took off 3 bases at V and 4 bases at J, with 14 bases between the two ends. CDR3 residues: CASSDGGGGADTQYF. CDR3 in DNA: TGTGCCAGCAGTGATGGGGGTGGAGGGGCAGATACGCAGTATTTT.

This chain uses TRBV20-1 with TRBJ1-2; possibly TRBD1 for D (5 bases). Germline V CDR1 and CDR2: DFQATT, SNEGSKA (reference sequence). The CDR3 is made up of 13 amino acids. V dropped 3 bases and J dropped 4 bases, with 12 bases sitting between them. In nucleotides, the CDR3 is TGCAGTGCTAGTCGCTCAGGGATCTATGGCTACACCTTC. This gives the protein CSASRSGIYGYTF.

The rearrangement links TRBV2 to TRBJ1-1; possibly TRBD1 for D (5 bases). V lost 2 bases, J lost 3 bases, and 16 bases lay in between. This CDR3 is 16 amino acids long. Germline assignment: CDR1 SNHLY and CDR2 FYNNEI. The CDR3 spells CASSEIVEGSYTEAFF. CDR3 DNA sequence: TGTGCCAGCAGTGAAATAGTGGAGGGGTCGTACACTGAAGCTTTCTTT.

The chain employs TRBV2 and TRBJ2-5; 9 bases match TRBD1. The J segment lost 5 bases and the V segment lost 7 bases, leaving 17 bases of the junction unmatched. Germline V CDR1 and CDR2: SNHLY, FYNNEI. CDR3 length: 17 amino acids. The CDR3 here is CASTPGQGRGNWETQYF. The DNA for the CDR3 is TGTGCCAGCACCCCGGGACAGGGCCGGGGGAATTGGGAGACCCAGTACTTC.